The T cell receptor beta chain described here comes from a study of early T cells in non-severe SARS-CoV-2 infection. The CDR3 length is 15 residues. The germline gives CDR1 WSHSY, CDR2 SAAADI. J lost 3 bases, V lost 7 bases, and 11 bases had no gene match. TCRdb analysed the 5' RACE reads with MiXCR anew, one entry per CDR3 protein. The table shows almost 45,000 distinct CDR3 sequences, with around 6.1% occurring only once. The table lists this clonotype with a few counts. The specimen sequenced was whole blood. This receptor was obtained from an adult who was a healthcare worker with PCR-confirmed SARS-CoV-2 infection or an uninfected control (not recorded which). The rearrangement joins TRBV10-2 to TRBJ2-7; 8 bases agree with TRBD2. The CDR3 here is CASTPGTRRHYEQYF. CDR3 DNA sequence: TGCGCCAGCACCCCCGGGACTAGGCGCCACTACGAGCAGTACTTC.